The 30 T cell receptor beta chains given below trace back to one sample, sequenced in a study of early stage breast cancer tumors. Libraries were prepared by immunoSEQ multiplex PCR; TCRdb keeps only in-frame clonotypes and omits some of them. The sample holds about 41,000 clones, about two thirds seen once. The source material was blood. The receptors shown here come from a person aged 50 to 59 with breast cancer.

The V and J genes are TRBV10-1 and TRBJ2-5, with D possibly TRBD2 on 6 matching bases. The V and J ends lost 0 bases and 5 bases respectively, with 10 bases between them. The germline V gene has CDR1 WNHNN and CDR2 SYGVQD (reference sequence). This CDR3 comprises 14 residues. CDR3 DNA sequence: TGCGCCAGCAGTGAGTCGGGGGGTGCTGAGACCCAGTACTTC. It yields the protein CASSESGGAETQYF.

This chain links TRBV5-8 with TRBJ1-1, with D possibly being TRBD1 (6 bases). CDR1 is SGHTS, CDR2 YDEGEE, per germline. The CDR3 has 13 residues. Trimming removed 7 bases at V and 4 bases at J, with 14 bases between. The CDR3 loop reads CASRNRVGTEAFF. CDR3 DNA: TGTGCCAGCCGCAACAGGGTCGGCACTGAAGCTTTCTTT.

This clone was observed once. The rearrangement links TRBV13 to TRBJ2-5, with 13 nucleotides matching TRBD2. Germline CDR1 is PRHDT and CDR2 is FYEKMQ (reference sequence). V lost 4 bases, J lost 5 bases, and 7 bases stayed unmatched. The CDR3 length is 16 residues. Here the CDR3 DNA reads TGTGCCAGCAGCTACCCGGGACTAGCGGGACCGGAGACCCAGTACTTC. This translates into CASSYPGLAGPETQYF.

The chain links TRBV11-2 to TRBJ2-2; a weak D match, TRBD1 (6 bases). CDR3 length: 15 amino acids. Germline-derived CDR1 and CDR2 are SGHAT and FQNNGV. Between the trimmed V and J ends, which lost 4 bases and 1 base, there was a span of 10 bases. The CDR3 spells CASSYRQVNTGELFF. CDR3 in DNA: TGTGCCAGCAGCTATCGACAGGTGAACACCGGGGAGCTGTTTTTT.

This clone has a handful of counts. The CDR3 reads CASSWVPGVNGYGYTF. The DNA for the CDR3 is TGTGCCAGCAGCTGGGTGCCCGGGGTGAACGGCTATGGCTACACCTTC. The gene calls are TRBV5-6 and TRBJ1-2; no reliable D call. The length of the CDR3 is 16 residues. The V and J ends lost 3 bases and 4 bases respectively, with 19 bases between them. Germline loops: CDR1 SGHDT, CDR2 YYEEEE.

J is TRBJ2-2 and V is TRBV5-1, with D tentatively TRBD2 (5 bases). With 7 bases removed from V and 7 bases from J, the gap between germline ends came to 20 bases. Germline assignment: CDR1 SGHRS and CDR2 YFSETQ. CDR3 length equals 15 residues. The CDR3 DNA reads TGCGCCAGCCGATGGACCGCTTTGAGCGGCGGGGAGCTGTTTTTT. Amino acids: CASRWTALSGGELFF.

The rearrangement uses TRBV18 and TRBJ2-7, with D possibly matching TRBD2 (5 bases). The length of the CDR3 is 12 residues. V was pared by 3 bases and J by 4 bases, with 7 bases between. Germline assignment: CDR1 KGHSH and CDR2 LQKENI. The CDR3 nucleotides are TGTGCCAGCTCACCGGGAGAATACGAGCAGTACTTC. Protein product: CASSPGEYEQYF.

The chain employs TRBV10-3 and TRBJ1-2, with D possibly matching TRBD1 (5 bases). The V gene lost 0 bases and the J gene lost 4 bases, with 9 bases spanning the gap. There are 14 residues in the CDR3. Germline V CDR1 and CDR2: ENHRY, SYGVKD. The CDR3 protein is CAISESGVVYGYTF. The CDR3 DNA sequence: TGTGCCATCAGTGAGTCAGGGGTCGTCTATGGCTACACCTTC.

The CDR3 DNA sequence: TGTGCCAGCAGTGAATTAAGGACAGAGAGCTATGGCTACACCTTC. As protein: CASSELRTESYGYTF. This chain connects TRBV25-1 to TRBJ1-2, with a possible D match to TRBD1 (6 bases). Germline lookup yields CDR1 MGHDK and CDR2 SYGVNS. Trimming cost V 1 base and J 4 bases, with 13 bases left between them. CDR3 length: 15 residues.

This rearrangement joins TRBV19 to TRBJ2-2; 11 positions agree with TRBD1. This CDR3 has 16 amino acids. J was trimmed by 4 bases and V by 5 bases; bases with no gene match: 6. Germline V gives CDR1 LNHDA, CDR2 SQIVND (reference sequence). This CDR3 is CASSSAGTGGTGELFF. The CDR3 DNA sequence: TGTGCCAGTAGTTCCGCCGGGACAGGGGGCACCGGGGAGCTGTTTTTT.

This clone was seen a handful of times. The CDR3 loop is CASSLSHPGSGNTIYF. The DNA for the CDR3 is TGTGCCAGCAGTTTATCGCACCCGGGGTCTGGAAACACCATATATTTT. This sequence joins TRBV27 and TRBJ1-3; D gene uncertain. In germline, CDR1 is MNHEY, CDR2 SMNVEV (reference sequence). CDR3 length: 16 residues. The V gene lost 0 bases and the J gene lost 1 base, with 10 bases spanning the gap.

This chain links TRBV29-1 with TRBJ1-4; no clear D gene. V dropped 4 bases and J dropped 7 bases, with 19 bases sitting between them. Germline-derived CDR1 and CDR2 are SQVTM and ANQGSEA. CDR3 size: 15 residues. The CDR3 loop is CSVGFGLTGGEKLFF. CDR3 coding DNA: TGCAGCGTTGGATTCGGACTTACGGGAGGTGAAAAACTGTTTTTT.

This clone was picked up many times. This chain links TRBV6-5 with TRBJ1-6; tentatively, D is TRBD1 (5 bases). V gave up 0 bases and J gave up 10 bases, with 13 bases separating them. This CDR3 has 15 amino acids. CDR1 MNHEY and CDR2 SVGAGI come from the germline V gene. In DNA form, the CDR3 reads TGTGCCAGCAGTTACTCTAGACAGTACGAATCACCCCTCCACTTT. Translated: CASSYSRQYESPLHF.

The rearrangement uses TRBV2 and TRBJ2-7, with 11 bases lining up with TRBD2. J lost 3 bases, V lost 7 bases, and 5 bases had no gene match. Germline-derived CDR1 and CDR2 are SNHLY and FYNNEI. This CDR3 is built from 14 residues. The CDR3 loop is CASTPSGGFYEQYV. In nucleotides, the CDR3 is TGTGCCAGCACCCCTAGCGGGGGGTTCTACGAGCAGTACGTC.

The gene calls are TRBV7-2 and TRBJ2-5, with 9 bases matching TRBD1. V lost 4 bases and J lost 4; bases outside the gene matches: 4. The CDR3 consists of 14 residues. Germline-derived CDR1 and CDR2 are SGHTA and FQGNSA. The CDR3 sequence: CASSSTGGAETQYF. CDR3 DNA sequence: TGTGCCAGCAGCTCCACAGGGGGCGCAGAGACCCAGTACTTC.

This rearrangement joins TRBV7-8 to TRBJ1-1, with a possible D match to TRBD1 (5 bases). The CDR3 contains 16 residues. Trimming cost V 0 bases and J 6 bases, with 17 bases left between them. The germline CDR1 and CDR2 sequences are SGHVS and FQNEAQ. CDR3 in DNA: TGTGCCAGCAGCTTAGCTCGATCTAAGGACATACCTGAAGCTTTCTTT. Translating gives CASSLARSKDIPEAFF.

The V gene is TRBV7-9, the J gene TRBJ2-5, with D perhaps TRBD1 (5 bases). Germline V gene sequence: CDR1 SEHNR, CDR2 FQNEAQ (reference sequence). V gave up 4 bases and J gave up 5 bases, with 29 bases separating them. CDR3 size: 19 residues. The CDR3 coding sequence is TGTGCCAGCAGCTCTCCCTTATTAATCGCACGGACATCGGAGGAGACCCAGTACTTC. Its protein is CASSSPLLIARTSEETQYF.

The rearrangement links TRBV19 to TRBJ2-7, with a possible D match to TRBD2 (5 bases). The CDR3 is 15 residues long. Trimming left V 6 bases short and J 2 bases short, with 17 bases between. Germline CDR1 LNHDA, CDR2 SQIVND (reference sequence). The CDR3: CASSPRSSRPYEQYF. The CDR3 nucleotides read TGTGCCAGTAGCCCGAGGTCTAGCAGGCCCTACGAGCAGTACTTC. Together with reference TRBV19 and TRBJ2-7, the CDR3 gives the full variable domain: DGGITQSPKYLFRKEGQNVTLSCEQNLNHDAMYWYRQDPGQGLRLIYYSQIVNDFQKGDIAEGYSVSREKKESFPLTVTSAQKNPTAFYLCASSPRSSRPYEQYFGPGTRLTVT.

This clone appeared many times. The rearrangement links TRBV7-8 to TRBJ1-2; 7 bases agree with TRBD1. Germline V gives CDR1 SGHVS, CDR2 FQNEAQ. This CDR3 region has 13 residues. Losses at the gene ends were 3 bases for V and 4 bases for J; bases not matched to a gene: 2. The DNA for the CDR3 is TGTGCCAGCAGCTTTGACAGGGCCTATGGCTACACCTTC. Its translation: CASSFDRAYGYTF.

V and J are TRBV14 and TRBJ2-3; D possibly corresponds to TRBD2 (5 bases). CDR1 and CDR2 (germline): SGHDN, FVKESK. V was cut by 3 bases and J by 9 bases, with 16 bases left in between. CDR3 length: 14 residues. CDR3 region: CASSQALGRATQYF. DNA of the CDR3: TGTGCCAGCAGCCAGGCACTAGGCCGGGCGACGCAGTATTTT.

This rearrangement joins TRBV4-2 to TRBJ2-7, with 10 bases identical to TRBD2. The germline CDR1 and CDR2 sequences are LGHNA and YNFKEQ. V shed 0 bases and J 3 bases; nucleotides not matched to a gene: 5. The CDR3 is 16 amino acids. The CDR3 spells CASSQEASGRGYEQYF. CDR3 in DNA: TGTGCCAGCAGCCAAGAGGCTAGCGGGAGAGGCTACGAGCAGTACTTC.

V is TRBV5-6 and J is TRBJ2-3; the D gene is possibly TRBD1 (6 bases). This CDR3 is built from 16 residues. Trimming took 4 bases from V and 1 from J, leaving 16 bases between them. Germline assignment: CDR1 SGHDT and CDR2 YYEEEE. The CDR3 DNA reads TGTGCCAGCAGCCCGCCACGGACAGTGGGCACAGATACGCAGTATTTT. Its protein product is CASSPPRTVGTDTQYF. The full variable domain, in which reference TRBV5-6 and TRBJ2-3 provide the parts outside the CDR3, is DAGVTQSPTHLIKTRGQQVTLRCSPKSGHDTVSWYQQALGQGPQFIFQYYEEEERQRGNFPDRFSGHQFPNYSSELNVNALLLGDSALYLCASSPPRTVGTDTQYFGPGTRLTVL.

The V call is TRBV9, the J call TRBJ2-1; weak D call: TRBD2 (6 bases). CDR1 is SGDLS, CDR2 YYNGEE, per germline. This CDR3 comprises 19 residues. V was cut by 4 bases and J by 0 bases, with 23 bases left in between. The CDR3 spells CASSPSAGTLRSSYNEQFF. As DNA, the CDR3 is TGTGCCAGCAGCCCCAGCGCCGGGACTTTACGCAGCTCCTACAATGAGCAGTTCTTC.

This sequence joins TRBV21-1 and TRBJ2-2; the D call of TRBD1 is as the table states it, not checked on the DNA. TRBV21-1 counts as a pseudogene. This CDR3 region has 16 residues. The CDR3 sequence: CASSKEGQGNTGELFF. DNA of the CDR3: TGTGCCAGCAGCAAAGAGGGACAGGGGAACACCGGGGAGCTGTTTTTT.

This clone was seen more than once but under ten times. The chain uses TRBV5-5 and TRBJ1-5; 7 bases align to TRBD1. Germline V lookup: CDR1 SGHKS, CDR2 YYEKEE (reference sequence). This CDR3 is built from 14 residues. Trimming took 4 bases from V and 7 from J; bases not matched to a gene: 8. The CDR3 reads CASSRQGEMQPQHF. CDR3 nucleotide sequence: TGTGCCAGCAGCCGACAGGGCGAGATGCAGCCCCAGCATTTT. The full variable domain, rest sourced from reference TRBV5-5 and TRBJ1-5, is DAGVTQSPTHLIKTRGQQVTLRCSPISGHKSVSWYQQVLGQGPQFIFQYYEKEERGRGNFPDRFSARQFPNYSSELNVNALLLGDSALYLCASSRQGEMQPQHFGDGTRLSIL.

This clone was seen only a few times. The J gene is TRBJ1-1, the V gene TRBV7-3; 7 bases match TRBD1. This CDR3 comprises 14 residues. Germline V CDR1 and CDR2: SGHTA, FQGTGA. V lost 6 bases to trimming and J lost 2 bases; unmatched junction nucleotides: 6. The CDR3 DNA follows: TGTGCCAGCAGTACCGGGACAGCAAACACTGAAGCTTTCTTT. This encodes CASSTGTANTEAFF.

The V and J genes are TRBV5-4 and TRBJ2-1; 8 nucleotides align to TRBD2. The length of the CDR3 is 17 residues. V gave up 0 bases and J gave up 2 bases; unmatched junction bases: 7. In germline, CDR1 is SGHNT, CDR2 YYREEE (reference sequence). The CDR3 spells CASSLVARGAAYNEQFF. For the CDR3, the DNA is TGTGCCAGCAGCTTGGTTGCGCGGGGGGCCGCCTACAATGAGCAGTTCTTC.

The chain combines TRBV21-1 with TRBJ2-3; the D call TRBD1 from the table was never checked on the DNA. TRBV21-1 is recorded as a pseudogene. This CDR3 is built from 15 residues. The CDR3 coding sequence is TGTGCCAGCAGCAAAGGGGACAGGAGATCAGATACGCAGTATTTT. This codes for CASSKGDRRSDTQYF.

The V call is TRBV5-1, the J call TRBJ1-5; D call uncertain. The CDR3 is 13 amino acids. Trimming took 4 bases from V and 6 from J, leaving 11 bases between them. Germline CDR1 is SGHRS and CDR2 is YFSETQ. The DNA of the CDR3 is TGCGCCAGCAGCCTCCTCGGAGGTCAGCCCCAGCATTTT. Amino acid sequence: CASSLLGGQPQHF.

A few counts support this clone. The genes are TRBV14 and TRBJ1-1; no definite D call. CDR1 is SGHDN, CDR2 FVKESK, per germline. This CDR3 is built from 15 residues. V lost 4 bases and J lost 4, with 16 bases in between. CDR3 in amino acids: CASSPLAGKGTEAFF. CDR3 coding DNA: TGTGCCAGCAGCCCGTTAGCGGGGAAGGGCACTGAAGCTTTCTTT.